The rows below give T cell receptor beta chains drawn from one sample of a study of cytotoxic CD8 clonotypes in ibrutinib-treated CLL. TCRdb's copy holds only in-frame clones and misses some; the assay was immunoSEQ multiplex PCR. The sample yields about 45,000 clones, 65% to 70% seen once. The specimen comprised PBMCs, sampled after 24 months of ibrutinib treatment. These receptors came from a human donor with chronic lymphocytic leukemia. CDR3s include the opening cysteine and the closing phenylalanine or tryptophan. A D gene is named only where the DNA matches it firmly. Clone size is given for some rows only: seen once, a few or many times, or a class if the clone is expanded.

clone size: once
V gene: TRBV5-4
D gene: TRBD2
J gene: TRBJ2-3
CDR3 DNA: TGTGCCAGCAGCGCCCCGAGCGGGGGCACAGATACGCAGTATTTT
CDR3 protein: CASSAPSGGTDTQYF

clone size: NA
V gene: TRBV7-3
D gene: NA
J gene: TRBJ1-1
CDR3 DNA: TGTGCCAGCAGCTTACAGGGTCAGATGAACACTGAAGCTTTCTTT
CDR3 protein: CASSLQGQMNTEAFF

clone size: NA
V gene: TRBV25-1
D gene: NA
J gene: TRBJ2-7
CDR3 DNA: TGTGCCAGCAGTGAATGGGCAGGCACGTACGAGCAGTACTTC
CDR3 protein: CASSEWAGTYEQYF

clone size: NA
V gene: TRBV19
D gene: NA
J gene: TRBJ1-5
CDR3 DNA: TGTGCCAGTACCCCAAACGGGGACCTCAATCAGCCCCAGCATTTT
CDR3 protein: CASTPNGDLNQPQHF

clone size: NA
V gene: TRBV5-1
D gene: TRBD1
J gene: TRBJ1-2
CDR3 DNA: TGCGCCAGCAGCCTGGACAGGGAGCGATGCACCTTC
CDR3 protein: CASSLDRERCTF

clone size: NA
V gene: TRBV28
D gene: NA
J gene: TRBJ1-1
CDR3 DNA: TGTGCCATCGCAGGACTCGCGAACACTGAAGCTTTCTTT
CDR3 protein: CAIAGLANTEAFF

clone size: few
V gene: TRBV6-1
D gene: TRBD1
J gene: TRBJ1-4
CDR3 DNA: TGTGCCAGCAGAGCCTTAGGACAGGTCGAAAAACTGTTTTTT
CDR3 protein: CASRALGQVEKLFF

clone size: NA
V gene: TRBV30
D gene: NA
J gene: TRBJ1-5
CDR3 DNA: TGTGCCTGGAGTGTACGTGGAAATCAGCCCCAGCATTTT
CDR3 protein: CAWSVRGNQPQHF

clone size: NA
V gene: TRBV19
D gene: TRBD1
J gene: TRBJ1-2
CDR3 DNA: TGTGCCAGTAGTATGACAGGGGGCGCCGGGAACTATGGCTACACCTTC
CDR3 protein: CASSMTGGAGNYGYTF

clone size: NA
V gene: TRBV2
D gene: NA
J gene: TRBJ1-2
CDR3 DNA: TGTGCCAGCAGTGAAAGGCAGTTCTATGGCTACACCTTC
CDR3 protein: CASSERQFYGYTF

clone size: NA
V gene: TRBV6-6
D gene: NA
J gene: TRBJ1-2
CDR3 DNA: TGTGCCAGCAGTTACTCGAGGCAGCCCTATGGCTACACCTTC
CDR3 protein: CASSYSRQPYGYTF